This T cell receptor beta chain was documented in a study of CD8+ T cells in alopecia areata. Study as a whole: Treated patients received oral tofacitinib, 5 to 10 mg twice daily.

Alopecia areata patients provided lesional scalp punch biopsies and peripheral blood. Extracted RNA was reverse transcribed, and the resulting cDNA served as sequencing template. Here immunoSEQ multiplex PCR was the method, and the copy in TCRdb shows in-frame clones only, minus some. The data show some 180,000 clones, 63% seen once. Trimming cost V 4 bases and J 7 bases; bases outside gene matches: 12. There are 17 residues in the CDR3. From germline, CDR1 is LGHNA and CDR2 YSLEER. Sequencing used CD4+ T cells sorted from blood, obtained at week 0. The TCR was taken from a human donor with alopecia areata. The chain couples TRBV4-3 to TRBJ1-6; 8 bases fit TRBD1. CDR3 sequence reads: CASSPHIQGAGNSPLHF. The CDR3, as DNA: TGCGCCAGCAGCCCTCATATTCAGGGGGCAGGAAATTCACCCCTCCACTTT.